These 14 T cell receptor beta chains came from one sample sequenced in a study of cytomegalovirus exposure and HLA in healthy donors. Generated by immunoSEQ multiplex PCR, the TCRdb table keeps only in-frame clones and is missing some. The sample includes under 250,000 clones, about nine tenths of them seen just once. Sequenced material: PBMCs. The receptors stem from a woman under 30 in good health and CMV-seropositive.

The chain carries TRBV5-1 and TRBJ2-2; D possibly corresponds to TRBD1 (5 bases). The CDR3 totals 14 residues. The V gene's germline CDR1 is SGHRS and CDR2 YFSETQ. V gave up 4 bases and J gave up 6 bases, with 13 bases separating them. CDR3 loop: CASSRGHRAGELFF. The CDR3 DNA reads TGCGCCAGCAGCCGAGGACATAGGGCCGGGGAGCTGTTTTTT.

V gene TRBV7-6 combines with J gene TRBJ2-7; TRBD2 matches 8 bases. V lost 5 bases and J lost 4; bases outside the gene matches: 10. The CDR3 totals 15 residues. From germline, CDR1 is SGHVS and CDR2 FNYEAQ. CDR3 amino acids: CASSTGLAPTYEQYF. As DNA, the CDR3 is TGTGCCAGCAGCACCGGACTAGCCCCTACATACGAGCAGTACTTC. Supplemented by reference TRBV7-6 and TRBJ2-7, the full variable domain reads GAGVSQSPRYKVTKRGQDVALRCDPISGHVSLYWYRQALGQGPEFLTYFNYEAQQDKSGLPNDRFSAERPEGSISTLTIQRTEQRDSAMYRCASSTGLAPTYEQYFGPGTRLTVT.

Regarding this clone: This sample includes further DNA sequences coding for the same CDR3. The rearrangement joins TRBV6-6 to TRBJ2-7; the D gene is possibly TRBD1 (5 bases). V was trimmed by 0 bases and J by 4 bases, leaving 10 bases between them. The CDR3 length is 14 residues. From germline, CDR1 is MNHNY and CDR2 SVGAGI (reference sequence). For the CDR3, the DNA is TGTGCCAGCAGTTACTCGGGCAGGGCATACGAGCAGTACTTC. Protein: CASSYSGRAYEQYF.

The chain has TRBV29-1 and TRBJ2-7; no definite D call. CDR1 and CDR2 (germline): SQVTM, ANQGSEA. This CDR3 has 11 amino acids. Trimming took off 7 bases at V and 3 bases at J, with 10 bases between the two ends. CDR3 protein: CSAGGGYEQYF. The CDR3 bases are TGCAGCGCCGGCGGCGGCTACGAGCAGTACTTC.

The CDR3 sequence: CASSEQGKVFSAFF. CDR3 in DNA: TGTGCCAGCAGCGAACAGGGGAAGGTTTTTTCAGCTTTCTTT. V and J are TRBV7-9 and TRBJ1-1; 7 positions match TRBD1. CDR1 SEHNR and CDR2 FQNEAQ come from the germline V gene (reference sequence). The V and J ends lost 5 bases and 10 bases, in that order; junction bases with no gene match: 13. CDR3 size: 14 residues.

This chain connects TRBV6-6 to TRBJ2-7, with a weak D call TRBD2 (6 bases). V lost 2 bases and J 2 bases, leaving 10 bases between the germline ends. This CDR3 spans 14 amino acids. Germline loops: CDR1 MNHNY, CDR2 SVGAGI (reference sequence). The CDR3 sequence: CASSYGGRPYEQYF. CDR3 bases: TGTGCCAGCAGTTACGGAGGGAGACCCTACGAGCAGTACTTC.

The chain joins TRBV9 to TRBJ1-2; D gene ambiguous. V was clipped by 4 bases and J by 2 bases, with 18 bases between them. CDR3 length equals 16 residues. Germline CDR1 and CDR2: SGDLS and YYNGEE. CDR3 protein: CASSPLLTAINYGYTF. Here the CDR3 DNA reads TGTGCCAGCAGCCCCCTCCTAACAGCCATCAACTATGGCTACACCTTC.

The rearrangement joins TRBV9 to TRBJ2-3, with D unclear. V lost 1 base to trimming and J lost 2 bases, with 8 bases between them. CDR1 and CDR2 from the germline V gene are SGDLS and YYNGEE. This CDR3 has 14 residues. The CDR3 DNA reads TGTGCCAGCAGCGTACTACTATCCACAGATACGCAGTATTTT. Amino acid sequence: CASSVLLSTDTQYF.

J is TRBJ1-1 and V is TRBV11-2; 7 bases are a match to TRBD1. The CDR3 runs to 15 residues. J gave up 6 bases and V 4 bases, and 11 bases lay outside the gene matches. Germline lookup yields CDR1 SGHAT and CDR2 FQNNGV. As DNA, the CDR3 is TGTGCCAGCAGCTCTAACCGGGACAGAGTCCCTGAAGCTTTCTTT. Encoded protein: CASSSNRDRVPEAFF. The whole variable domain, remainder taken from reference TRBV11-2 and TRBJ1-1, is EAGVAQSPRYKIIEKRQSVAFWCNPISGHATLYWYQQILGQGPKLLIQFQNNGVVDDSQLPKDRFSAERLKGVDSTLKIQPAKLEDSAVYLCASSSNRDRVPEAFFGQGTRLTVV.

The rearrangement uses TRBV20-1 and TRBJ1-1, with D unclear. V lost 2 bases to trimming and J lost 11 bases, with 12 bases between them. In germline, CDR1 is DFQATT, CDR2 SNEGSKA (reference sequence). The CDR3 is 11 amino acids. CDR3 amino acids: CSARRSPGAFF. As DNA, the CDR3 is TGCAGTGCTAGACGATCCCCGGGGGCTTTCTTT.

With regard to this clone: A junction end diverges from the germline sequence, so it may reflect a read error. The V and J genes are TRBV28 and TRBJ2-7, with 9 positions matching TRBD2. Germline values: CDR1 MDHEN, CDR2 SYDVKM. This CDR3 has 13 amino acids. CDR3 loop: CASSLSLAGTSWF. The CDR3 nucleotides read TGTGCCAGCAGTTTGAGTCTAGCGGGGACCTCCTGGTTC. The variable domain in full, with the rest retrieved from reference TRBV28 and TRBJ2-7, is DVKVTQSSRYLVKRTGEKVFLECVQDMDHENMFWYRQDPGLGLRLIYFSYDVKMKEKGDIPEGYSVSREKKERFSLILESASTNQTSMYLCASSLSLAGTSWFGPGTRLTVT.

CDR3 loop: CASSLVAPDTQYF. The CDR3 DNA reads as TGTGCCAGCAGCTTGGTGGCTCCAGATACGCAGTATTTT. The chain combines TRBV5-6 with TRBJ2-3; unclear D gene. Germline assignment: CDR1 SGHDT and CDR2 YYEEEE. Trimming removed 0 bases at V and 4 bases at J, with 6 bases between. The CDR3 spans 13 residues.

This clone occurred a few times. The chain employs TRBV7-9 and TRBJ2-7; D possibly corresponds to TRBD1 (6 bases). Germline V gene sequence: CDR1 SEHNR, CDR2 FQNEAQ (reference sequence). The CDR3 is made up of 15 amino acids. Trimming removed 0 bases at V and 6 bases at J, with 15 bases between. CDR3: CASSLAGAQGTEQYF. In DNA, the CDR3 is TGTGCCAGCAGCTTAGCGGGGGCCCAGGGGACCGAGCAGTACTTC.

The chain employs TRBV10-1 and TRBJ2-1, with 8 bases lining up with TRBD2. This CDR3 is 14 amino acids long. Germline CDR1 is WNHNN and CDR2 is SYGVQD (reference sequence). The V gene end was trimmed by 2 bases and the J gene end by 4 bases; junction bases not matched to a gene: 1. CDR3 nucleotides: TGCGCCAGCAGTGAGAGCGGGAGTTACAATGAGCAGTTCTTC. Amino acid sequence: CASSESGSYNEQFF.